The entry below describes one TCR beta chain. The study ran its PCR with 60 Vbeta and 13 Jbeta primers. Sequencing used immunoSEQ multiplex PCR; TCRdb keeps in-frame clones, though not all of them. The table includes hundreds of thousands of clones, over 75% detected once. Donors likely had unrecorded immune exposures despite being nominally healthy when sampled. The data belong to a study of cytomegalovirus exposure and HLA in healthy donors. Study information: A prior analysis found 95 million to 140 million unique TCR beta sequences from around 180 million T cells.

The trim removed 0 bases at V and 2 bases at J, leaving 10 bases unmatched. The CDR3 has 19 amino acids. The germline V gene encodes CDR1 LGHNA and CDR2 YNFKEQ. The material sequenced was PBMCs. This chain uses TRBV4-2 with TRBJ2-2; 9 nucleotides align to TRBD2. This sequence originates from a male donor in good health and CMV-seronegative. This CDR3 reads CASSQDRWGAGGNTGELFF. The CDR3 region has the DNA TGTGCCAGCAGCCAAGACAGGTGGGGAGCGGGGGGTAACACCGGGGAGCTGTTTTTT.